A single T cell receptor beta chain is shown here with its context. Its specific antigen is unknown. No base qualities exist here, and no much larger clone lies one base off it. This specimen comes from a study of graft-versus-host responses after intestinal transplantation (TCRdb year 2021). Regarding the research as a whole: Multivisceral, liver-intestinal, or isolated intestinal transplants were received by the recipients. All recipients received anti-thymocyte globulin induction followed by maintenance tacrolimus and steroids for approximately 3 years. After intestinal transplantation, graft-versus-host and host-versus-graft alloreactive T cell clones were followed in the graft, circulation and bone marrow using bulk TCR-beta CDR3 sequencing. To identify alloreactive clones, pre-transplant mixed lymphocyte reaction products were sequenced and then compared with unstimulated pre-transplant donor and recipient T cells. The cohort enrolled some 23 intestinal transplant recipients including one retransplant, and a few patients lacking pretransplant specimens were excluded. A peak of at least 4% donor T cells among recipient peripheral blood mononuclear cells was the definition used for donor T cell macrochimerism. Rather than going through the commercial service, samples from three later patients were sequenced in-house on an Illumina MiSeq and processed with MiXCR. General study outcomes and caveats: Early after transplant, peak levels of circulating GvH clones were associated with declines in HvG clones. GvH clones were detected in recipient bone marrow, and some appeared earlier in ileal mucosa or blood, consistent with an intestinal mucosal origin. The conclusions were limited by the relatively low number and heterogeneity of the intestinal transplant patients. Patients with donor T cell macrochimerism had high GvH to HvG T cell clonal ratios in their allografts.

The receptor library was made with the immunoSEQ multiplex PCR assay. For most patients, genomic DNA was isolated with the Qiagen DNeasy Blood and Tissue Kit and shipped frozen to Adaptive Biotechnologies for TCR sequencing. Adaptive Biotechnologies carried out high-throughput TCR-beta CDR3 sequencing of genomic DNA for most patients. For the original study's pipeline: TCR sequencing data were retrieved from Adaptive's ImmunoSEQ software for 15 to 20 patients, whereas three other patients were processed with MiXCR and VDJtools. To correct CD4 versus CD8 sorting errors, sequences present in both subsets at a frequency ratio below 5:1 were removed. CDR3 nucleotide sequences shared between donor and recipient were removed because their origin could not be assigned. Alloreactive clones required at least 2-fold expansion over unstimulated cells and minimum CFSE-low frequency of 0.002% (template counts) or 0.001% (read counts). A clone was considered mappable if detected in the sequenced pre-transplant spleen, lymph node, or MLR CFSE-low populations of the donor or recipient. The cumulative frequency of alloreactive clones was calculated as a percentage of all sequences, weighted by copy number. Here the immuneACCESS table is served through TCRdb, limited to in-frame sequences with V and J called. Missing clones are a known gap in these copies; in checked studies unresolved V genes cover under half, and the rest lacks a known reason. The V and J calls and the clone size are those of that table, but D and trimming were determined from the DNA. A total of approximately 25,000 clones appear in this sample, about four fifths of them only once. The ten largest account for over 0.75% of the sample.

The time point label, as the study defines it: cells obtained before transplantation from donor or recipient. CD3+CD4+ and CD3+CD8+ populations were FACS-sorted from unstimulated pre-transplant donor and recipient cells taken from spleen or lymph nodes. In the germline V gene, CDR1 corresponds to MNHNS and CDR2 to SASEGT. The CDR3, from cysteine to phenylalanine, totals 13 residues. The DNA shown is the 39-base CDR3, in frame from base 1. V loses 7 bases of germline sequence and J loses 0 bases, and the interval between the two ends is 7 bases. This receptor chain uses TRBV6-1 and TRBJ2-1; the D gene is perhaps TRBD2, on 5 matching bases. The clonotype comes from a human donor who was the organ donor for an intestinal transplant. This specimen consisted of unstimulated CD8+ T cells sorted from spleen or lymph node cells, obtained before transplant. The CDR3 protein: CASIGSSYNEQFF. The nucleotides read TGTGCCAGCATAGGGAGCTCCTACAATGAGCAGTTCTTC.